This T cell receptor beta chain originates from a study of technical replicates of blood from a handful of donors. The assay was immunoSEQ multiplex PCR, and TCRdb's table has in-frame clones only and misses some. The data contain approximately 50,000 clones, 86% of them singletons. The V end was cut by 5 bases, the J end by 7 bases, with 15 bases between. Germline V gene data show CDR1 as SEHNR and CDR2 as FQNEAQ (reference sequence). The CDR3 spans 14 residues. This chain uses TRBV7-9 with TRBJ2-1; weak D call: TRBD1 (6 bases). Sequenced sample: PBMCs. This sequence was found in a human donor in good health. Some clones in this sample may be carry-over from other donors' samples. CDR3 sequence reads: CASSVTGPRNEQFF. CDR3 bases: TGTGCCAGCAGCGTGACAGGCCCGAGGAATGAGCAGTTCTTC.